The text below deals with one T cell receptor (beta chain). Its antigen remains unidentified. This sample also contains other DNA sequences that code for the same CDR3. Each donor was a Caucasian adult residing in Nashville, Tennessee. The data belong to a study of shared clonotypes between healthy human individuals. Study results and limitations: Limitation of the genetic and exposure-history diversity represented came from the few donors.

Trimming pared 4 bases from V and 3 bases from J, leaving 11 bases between. The CDR3 contains 13 residues. In germline, CDR1 is SGHNT, CDR2 YYREEE (reference sequence). Sequencing used immunoSEQ multiplex PCR; TCRdb keeps in-frame clones, though not all of them. The sample lists 2.5 million or so clones, approximately 94% occurring once. This receptor was identified in a man younger than 35 in good health. Specimen: naive CD4+ T cells sorted from blood. Regarding subset: CD45RA+ positively selected. The genes are TRBV5-4 and TRBJ2-7; possibly TRBD1 for D (6 bases). The CDR3 DNA follows: TGTGCCAGCAGCCGTGGACAGATCTACGAGCAGTACTTC. Translated, it gives CASSRGQIYEQYF.